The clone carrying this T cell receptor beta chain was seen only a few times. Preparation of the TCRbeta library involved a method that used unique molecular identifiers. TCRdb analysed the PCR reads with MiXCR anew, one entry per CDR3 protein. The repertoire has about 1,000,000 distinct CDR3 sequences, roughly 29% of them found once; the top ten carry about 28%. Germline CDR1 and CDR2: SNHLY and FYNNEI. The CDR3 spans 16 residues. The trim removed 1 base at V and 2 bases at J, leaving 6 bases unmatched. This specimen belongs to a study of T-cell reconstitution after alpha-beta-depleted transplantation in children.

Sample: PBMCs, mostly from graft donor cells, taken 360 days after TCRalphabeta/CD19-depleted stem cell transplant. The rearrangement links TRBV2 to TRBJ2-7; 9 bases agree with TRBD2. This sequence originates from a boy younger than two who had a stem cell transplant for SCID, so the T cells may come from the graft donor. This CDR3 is CASSEGGGGAPYEQYF. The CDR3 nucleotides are TGTGCCAGCAGTGAAGGCGGCGGGGGGGCCCCCTACGAGCAGTACTTC.